The 19 T cell receptor beta chains given below trace back to one sample, sequenced in a study of breast tumors, draining lymph nodes, adjacent tissues. TCRdb redid the calling of the multiplex PCR reads with MiXCR, one entry per CDR3 protein. There are around 290,000 distinct CDR3 sequences in the sample; 30% to 35% occur only once, and approximately 1% lies in the top ten. Axillary draining lymph nodes of breast cancer patients supplied the node samples. The specimen sequenced was axillary lymph node tissue. These receptors all stem from a female donor with breast cancer. Some clones in this sample may be carry-over from other donors' samples.

In this sample, this clonotype turned up many times. The chain recombines TRBV19 with TRBJ2-1; possibly TRBD2 for D (6 bases). The CDR3 length is 14 residues. Germline lookup yields CDR1 LNHDA and CDR2 SQIVND (reference sequence). V gave up 7 bases and J gave up 2 bases, with 12 bases separating them. Here the CDR3 reads CASKKEGTYNEQFF. As DNA, the CDR3 is TGTGCCAGTAAGAAGGAGGGTACCTACAATGAGCAGTTCTTC.

Remarks on this clonotype: A clone one base away is much larger, so this may be a read error. DNA for the CDR3: TGTGCCGGTAGCCCCAAGCGGGAGTTCGAGCAGTTCTTC. Its translation: CAGSPKREFEQFF. The chain combines TRBV19 with TRBJ2-1; 8 positions agree with TRBD2. Germline assignment: CDR1 LNHDA and CDR2 SQIVND (reference sequence). The CDR3 loop spans 13 amino acids.

As concerns this clonotype: The junction differs from germline at one of its ends, possibly a read error. The chain employs TRBV18 and TRBJ2-7; 9 bases map to TRBD1. The CDR3 has 14 amino acids. Germline V gene sequence: CDR1 KGHSH, CDR2 LQKENI. The CDR3, as DNA: TGTGCCAGCCCACCACGGACAGGGGACTACGAGCAGTACTTC. Translating gives CASPPRTGDYEQYF. The entire variable domain, with the rest obtained from reference TRBV18 and TRBJ2-7, is as follows: NAGVMQNPRHLVRRRGQEARLRCSPMKGHSHVYWYRQLPEEGLKFMVYLQKENIIDESGMPKERFSAEFPKEGPSILRIQQVVRGDSAAYFCASPPRTGDYEQYFGPGTRLTVT.

The chain joins TRBV9 to TRBJ2-1; 11 bases fit TRBD2. The CDR3 is 18 residues long. CDR1 SGDLS and CDR2 YYNGEE come from the germline V gene. The J segment lost 6 bases and the V segment lost 7 bases, leaving 18 bases of the junction unmatched. DNA for the CDR3: TGTGCCAGCTCACCGACCAACAGAACTAGCGGGAGAGGCAATGAGCAGTTCTTC. It is translated as CASSPTNRTSGRGNEQFF.

This clonotype appeared a few times. The chain recombines TRBV6-5 with TRBJ2-1; D perhaps matches TRBD2 (6 bases). CDR1 is MNHEY and CDR2 is SVGAGI in the germline V gene. The V end lost 10 bases, the J end lost 8 bases, and 24 bases lay between the germline ends. This CDR3 is 15 amino acids long. CDR3 amino acids: CATTARAGPKDEQFF. CDR3 sequence (DNA): TGTGCCACGACTGCCAGGGCGGGGCCTAAGGATGAGCAGTTCTTC.

This chain connects TRBV12-3 or TRBV12-4 to TRBJ1-5, with 8 bases that match TRBD1. Unmatched junction bases numbered 9, after V lost 4 bases and J lost 1 base. The CDR3 consists of 17 residues. The CDR3 protein is CASSSWQGAGSNQPQHF. DNA of the CDR3: TGTGCCAGCAGTTCTTGGCAGGGGGCGGGGAGCAATCAGCCCCAGCATTTT.

In its sample, this clonotype was seen many times. The chain couples TRBV3-1 to TRBJ1-2, with TRBD1 matching over 7 bases. The CDR3 has 13 residues. CDR1 LGHDT and CDR2 YNNKEL come from the germline V gene (reference sequence). Trimming removed 2 bases from V and 10 bases from J; junction bases left unmatched: 7. CDR3 sequence reads: CASSQSSRGAYTF. In nucleotides, the CDR3 is TGTGCCAGCAGCCAATCTTCCAGGGGGGCCTACACCTTC.

In this sample, this clonotype turned up many times. The V gene is TRBV15, the J gene TRBJ2-1; TRBD2 matches at 7 bases. CDR3 size: 16 residues. Germline V lookup: CDR1 LNHNV, CDR2 YYDKDF (reference sequence). Trimming cost V 4 bases and J 8 bases; bases outside gene matches: 14. The CDR3 DNA sequence: TGTGCCACCAGCACGGGTAGCGGGTCACGAGTGGATGAGCAGTTCTTC. This gives the protein CATSTGSGSRVDEQFF.

Comment on this clonotype: A much larger clone differs by one base, so this may be a read error. The chain carries TRBV9 and TRBJ2-1; D is uncertain. Germline loops: CDR1 SGDLS, CDR2 YYNGEE. CDR3 length equals 15 residues. This CDR3 reads CASSLGRATYNEPFF. In DNA, the CDR3 is TGTGCCAGCAGCCTCGGAAGAGCGACCTACAATGAGCCGTTCTTC.

This clonotype came up many times. CDR3 region: CSARRVPTTDTQYF. DNA of the CDR3: TGCAGTGCTCGAAGAGTGCCCACCACAGATACGCAGTATTTT. This rearrangement joins TRBV20-1 to TRBJ2-3; no clear D gene. Germline assignment: CDR1 DFQATT and CDR2 SNEGSKA (reference sequence). This CDR3 is built from 14 residues. Trimming removed 5 bases from V and 2 bases from J, with 14 bases in between.

J is TRBJ2-2 and V is TRBV6-1; a possible D gene is TRBD2 (6 bases). There are 16 residues in the CDR3. Germline-derived CDR1 and CDR2 are MNHNS and SASEGT. V lost 6 bases to trimming and J lost 1 base, with 15 bases between them. As DNA, the CDR3 is TGTGCCAGCAGCAAATCAAGCGGGTGGAACACCGGGGAGCTGTTTTTT. Its protein is CASSKSSGWNTGELFF.

V usage is TRBV10-3 and J usage is TRBJ2-7; D is unclear. CDR1 and CDR2 (germline): ENHRY, SYGVKD. This CDR3 spans 16 amino acids. V was trimmed by 10 bases and J by 1 base, leaving 23 bases between them. The CDR3 is CASGRWSLKNSYEQYF. The CDR3 nucleotides are TGTGCCAGCGGACGCTGGAGCCTGAAAAATTCCTACGAGCAGTACTTC.

This clonotype was found many times. V and J are TRBV4-3 and TRBJ2-6; D not resolved. The CDR3 totals 15 residues. Per germline, CDR1 LGHNA and CDR2 YSLEER. V dropped 0 bases and J dropped 4 bases, with 7 bases sitting between them. The CDR3 DNA follows: TGCGCCAGCAGCCAAGATCATAGAGGGGCCAACGTCCTGACTTTC. Translation: CASSQDHRGANVLTF.

About this clonotype: A much larger clone sits a single nucleotide away, making a read error possible. The CDR3 DNA follows: TGCAGTGCTGAGGGCACAGGGGGCCCCTCCGAGCAGTACTTC. Its protein is CSAEGTGGPSEQYF. The chain has TRBV20-1 and TRBJ2-7; 9 bases fit TRBD1. The V and J ends lost 5 bases and 6 bases, in that order; junction bases with no gene match: 11. This CDR3 region has 14 residues. The germline V gene encodes CDR1 DFQATT and CDR2 SNEGSKA (reference sequence).

Comment on this clonotype: A much larger clone is a single base away; this may be a read error. For the CDR3, the DNA is TGTGCCAGCAGCCCCTCTTCCAAGGGCAGCACCATATATTTT. Translating gives CASSPSSKGSTIYF. The chain recombines TRBV11-2 with TRBJ1-3; D is undetermined. Between the trimmed V and J ends, which lost 5 bases and 9 bases, there was a span of 17 bases. This CDR3 is built from 14 residues. From germline, CDR1 is SGHAT and CDR2 FQNNGV.

This chain uses TRBV29-1 with TRBJ1-2; TRBD1 matches at 11 bases. Germline loops: CDR1 SQVTM, CDR2 ANQGSEA. CDR3 length equals 15 residues. J lost 4 bases, V lost 3 bases, and 7 bases had no gene match. The chain's CDR3 is CSVEFLGTGGYGYTF. CDR3 nucleotides: TGCAGCGTTGAGTTCTTAGGGACAGGGGGCTATGGCTACACCTTC.

This clonotype was counted many times. This rearrangement joins TRBV6-1 to TRBJ2-1, with 9 bases that match TRBD2. CDR1 MNHNS and CDR2 SASEGT come from the germline V gene. The CDR3 runs to 13 residues. V trimming: 6 bases; J trimming: 6 bases; junction bases outside the gene matches: 3. As DNA, the CDR3 is TGTGCCAGCAGGGCGGGAGGGTTCAATGAGCAGTTCTTC. As protein: CASRAGGFNEQFF.

The sample holds many counts of this clonotype. This chain connects TRBV20-1 to TRBJ2-1, with 7 bases fitting TRBD2. This CDR3 is 13 amino acids long. The germline V gene encodes CDR1 DFQATT and CDR2 SNEGSKA (reference sequence). The V gene end was trimmed by 3 bases and the J gene end by 7 bases; junction bases not matched to a gene: 6. CDR3 nucleotide sequence: TGCAGTGCTAGTCGCGGGAGTGGGAATGAGCAGTTCTTC. Its translation is CSASRGSGNEQFF.

About this clonotype: A much larger clone sits a single nucleotide away, making a read error possible. The rearrangement joins TRBV11-2 to TRBJ2-1, with D tentatively TRBD1 (6 bases). The CDR3 contains 15 residues. Trimming removed 6 bases from V and 10 bases from J, with 22 bases in between. CDR1 is SGHAT, CDR2 FQNNGV, per germline. CDR3 sequence reads: CASSKGDMRIMEQFF. The CDR3, as DNA: TGTGCCAGCAGTAAGGGGGACATGCGAATCATGGAGCAGTTCTTC.